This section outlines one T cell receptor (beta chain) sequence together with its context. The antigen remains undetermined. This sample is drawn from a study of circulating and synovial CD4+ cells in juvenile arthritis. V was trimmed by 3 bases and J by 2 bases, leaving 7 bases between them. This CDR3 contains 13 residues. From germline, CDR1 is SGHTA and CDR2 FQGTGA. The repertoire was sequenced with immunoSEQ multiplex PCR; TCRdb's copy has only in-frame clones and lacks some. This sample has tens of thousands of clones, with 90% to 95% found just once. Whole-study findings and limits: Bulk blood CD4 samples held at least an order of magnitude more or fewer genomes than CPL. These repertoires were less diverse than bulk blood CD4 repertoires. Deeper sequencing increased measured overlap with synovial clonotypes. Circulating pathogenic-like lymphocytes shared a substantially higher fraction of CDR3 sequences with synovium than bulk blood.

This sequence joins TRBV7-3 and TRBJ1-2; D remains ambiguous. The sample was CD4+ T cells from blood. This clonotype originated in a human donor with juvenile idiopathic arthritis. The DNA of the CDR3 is TGTGCCAGCAGCTTCGAGTTGAACTATGGCTACACCTTC. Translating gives CASSFELNYGYTF.